The sequence of this T cell receptor beta chain was determined in a study of cytomegalovirus exposure and HLA in healthy donors. This CDR3 has 17 residues. The V and J ends lost 4 bases and 0 bases respectively, with 19 bases between them. Germline CDR1 is LNHDA and CDR2 is SQIVND (reference sequence). PCR amplification relied on 60 Vbeta primers (plus 13 Jbeta primers). Per the authors' pipeline: As a later analysis found, there were about 80 million unique TCR beta chains, of which 8.5 million to 13 million were shared. Measured with immunoSEQ multiplex PCR; TCRdb has only the in-frame clones, and not every one. V, J and clone size were drawn from that table, and D and trimming were deduced from the DNA. The table shows about 160,000 clones, with roughly 80% occurring only once.

The V and J genes are TRBV19 and TRBJ2-7; no clear D gene. Sequencing used PBMCs. This clonotype was sampled from a woman under 40 in good health and CMV-seropositive. The CDR3 is CASSTTTTMGVSYEQYF. The CDR3 DNA follows: TGTGCCAGTAGTACAACGACGACAATGGGTGTCTCCTACGAGCAGTACTTC.